The rows below give T cell receptor beta chains drawn from one sample of a study of Graves' ophthalmopathy and Graves' hyperthyroidism. TCRdb reprocessed the multiplex PCR reads via MiXCR and lists one record per CDR3 protein. Counted here are 300,000 to 500,000 distinct CDR3 sequences, roughly 14% occurring once; the ten biggest clones make up 5.5% to 7%. Sample: peripheral blood. The receptor set was obtained from a woman under 30 with stable Graves' hyperthyroidism. The CDR3 runs from the conserved cysteine through the conserved F or W. A D gene is named only where the DNA matches it firmly. Not all rows give a size; the values are once, few, many and, for expanded clones, a class.

CDR3 DNA | CDR3 protein | D gene | clone size | J gene | V gene
TGTGCCAGCAGCTTGAGCACGCCAGGGGCGGAAGAGACCCAGTACTTC | CASSLSTPGAEETQYF | NA | NA | TRBJ2-5 | TRBV11-2
TGTGCCAGCAGTTACTCTGTCCAAGGGGGGGGATCCAATCAGCCCCAGCATTTT | CASSYSVQGGGSNQPQHF | NA | many | TRBJ1-5 | TRBV6-2/TRBV6-3
TGTGCCAGCAGTCGGAGACAGGGGCGTACTAAGAGCTCTGGAAACACCATATATTTT | CASSRRQGRTKSSGNTIYF | TRBD1 | NA | TRBJ1-3 | TRBV6-1
TGTGCCATCAGTGCGGCGGGAGCTAGCGGGGGGGCTGTTATCTCGGAGACCCAGTACTTC | CAISAAGASGGAVISETQYF | TRBD2 | few | TRBJ2-5 | TRBV10-3
TGTGCCAGCTCACCACAGGGGCGCCTCACTGAAGCTTTCTTT | CASSPQGRLTEAFF | NA | many | TRBJ1-1 | TRBV18
TGTGCCATCAGTCCAGGACAGGGGGAAGAGACCCAGTACTTC | CAISPGQGEETQYF | TRBD1 | NA | TRBJ2-5 | TRBV10-3
TGTGCCAGCAGGACCGGCTCCTACAATGAGAAGTTCTTC | CASRTGSYNEKFF | NA | NA | TRBJ2-1 | TRBV6-2/TRBV6-3
TGTGCCAGCAGTGAAGGGAGGGGAGAGTACTTC | CASSEGRGEYF | NA | many | TRBJ2-7 | TRBV6-1
TGTGCCAGCAGCTTAGATACTGAGGGAGCGAGGTGGACTGAAGCTTTCTTT | CASSLDTEGARWTEAFF | NA | many | TRBJ1-1 | TRBV11-2
TGCAGTGCTCGACTAGCGGGGGGAGAAGAGACCCAGTACTTC | CSARLAGGEETQYF | TRBD2 | NA | TRBJ2-5 | TRBV20-1
TGTGCCAGCCAGACAGGGGATAACACTGAAGCTTTCTTT | CASQTGDNTEAFF | TRBD1 | few | TRBJ1-1 | TRBV6-1
TGTGCCAGCAGTTTAGAGGCGGGATCCTATGGCTACACCTTC | CASSLEAGSYGYTF | NA | NA | TRBJ1-2 | TRBV12-3/TRBV12-4
TGTGCCAGCAGTTTCGGCAGGGGACGGAGCGAGCAGTACTTC | CASSFGRGRSEQYF | NA | many | TRBJ2-7 | TRBV12-3/TRBV12-4
TGTGCCAGCAGTTACTTGGAACAGGGCCCCATGAACACTGAAGCTTTCTTT | CASSYLEQGPMNTEAFF | NA | many | TRBJ1-1 | TRBV6-6
TGTGCCATCAGTCGGGACAGGGGGGAGTACGAGCAGTACTTC | CAISRDRGEYEQYF | TRBD1 | many | TRBJ2-7 | TRBV10-3
TGTGCCAGCAGCTCGGGACCCCGGACAGGAGCTAACTATGGCTACACCTTC | CASSSGPRTGANYGYTF | TRBD1 | NA | TRBJ1-2 | TRBV11-1
TGTGCCAGCAGCCAAAGGGGGCAAGGAAACACCATATATTTT | CASSQRGQGNTIYF | TRBD1 | few | TRBJ1-3 | TRBV14
TGTGCCACCAGCAGACGACAGGGCGATGGCTACACCTTC | CATSRRQGDGYTF | TRBD1 | many | TRBJ1-2 | TRBV15
TGCGCCAGCAGCTTGGAACTGGGCGCCGGGGAGCTGTTTTTT | CASSLELGAGELFF | NA | few | TRBJ2-2 | TRBV5-1
TGCGCCAGCAGCCAAGAGGGGACGGTGAACACTGAAGCTTTCTTT | CASSQEGTVNTEAFF | NA | many | TRBJ1-1 | TRBV4-1
TGTGCCAGCAGTTACCTTACAGGGGGCGATTCACCCCTCCACTTT | CASSYLTGGDSPLHF | TRBD1 | many | TRBJ1-6 | TRBV6-5
TGTGCCAGCAAAATAGCGGGAGGTGTATCCTACGAGCAGTACTTC | CASKIAGGVSYEQYF | TRBD2 | NA | TRBJ2-7 | TRBV7-2
TGCGCCAGCAGCCGGGGACAGGGATACACCGGGGAGCTGTTTTTT | CASSRGQGYTGELFF | TRBD1 | few | TRBJ2-2 | TRBV5-1
TGTGCCAGCAGCCTAGGGACAGGGGGCGGGAGCAATCAGCCCCAGCATTTT | CASSLGTGGGSNQPQHF | TRBD1 | few | TRBJ1-5 | TRBV5-6
TGTGCCAGCAGCTTAGGGCCCGCAGAGCGTGGCTACACCTTC | CASSLGPAERGYTF | NA | many | TRBJ1-2 | TRBV11-2
TGTGCCAGCAGTCCCTTCCGACAGGACTCAAAGCATGGCTACACCTTC | CASSPFRQDSKHGYTF | NA | many | TRBJ1-2 | TRBV27
TGTGCCAGCAGCTTAAACAGGGACGAGCAGTACTTC | CASSLNRDEQYF | NA | many | TRBJ2-7 | TRBV6-5